Below, one T cell receptor (beta chain) is given with its context. What it recognizes is unknown. Sorted subsets were CFSE-labeled and cultured approximately 5 days with allogeneic dendritic cells. FACS sorted CD4+ or CD8+ T cells into CD45RA+ naive and CD45RO+ memory. Sequencing used immunoSEQ multiplex PCR; TCRdb keeps in-frame clones, though not all of them. The table has about 12,000 clones, less than 70% seen once. This sample was included in a study of regulatory dendritic cells for organ transplantation. Overall study results and limits: Naive CD4+ and CD8+ repertoires were highly diverse; memory CD8+ was most oligoclonal. Memory CD8+ clonal expansion seemed more limited with regulatory than mature dendritic cells. Among resting subsets, memory CD8+ cells contained the most alloreactive clonotypes.

The CDR3 totals 15 residues. V shed 2 bases and J shed 8 bases, with 16 bases lying between them. From germline, CDR1 is MNHEY and CDR2 SMNVEV (reference sequence). The clonotype comes from a human donor in good health. V is TRBV27 and J is TRBJ2-1; D possibly corresponds to TRBD1 (6 bases). Sequenced material: naive CD8+ T cells from blood cultured with dendritic cells. Subset of the sample: CD45RA+ naive T cells. CDR3 residues: CASSLRRTGSDEQFF. CDR3 nucleotide sequence: TGTGCCAGCAGTTTAAGACGAACAGGGTCGGATGAGCAGTTCTTC.